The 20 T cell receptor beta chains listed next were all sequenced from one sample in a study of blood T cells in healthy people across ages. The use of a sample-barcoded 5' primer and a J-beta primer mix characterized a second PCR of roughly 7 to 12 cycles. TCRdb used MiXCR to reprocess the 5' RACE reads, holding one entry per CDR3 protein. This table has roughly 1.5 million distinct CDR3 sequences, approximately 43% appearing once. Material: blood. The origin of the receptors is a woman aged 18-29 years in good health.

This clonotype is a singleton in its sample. The chain's CDR3 is CSARDPQQGIYTGELFF. As DNA, the CDR3 is TGCAGTGCTAGAGATCCCCAGCAGGGCATCTACACCGGGGAGCTGTTTTTT. V and J are TRBV20-1 and TRBJ2-2; a possible D gene is TRBD1 (5 bases). V was shortened by 0 bases and J by 3 bases, with 17 bases between the two germline ends. Per the germline V gene, CDR1 is DFQATT and CDR2 is SNEGSKA (reference sequence). The CDR3 length is 17 residues.

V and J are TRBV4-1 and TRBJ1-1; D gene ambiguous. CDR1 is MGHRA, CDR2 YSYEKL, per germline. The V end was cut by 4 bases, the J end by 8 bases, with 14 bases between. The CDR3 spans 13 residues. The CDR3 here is CASSPSRPSEAFF. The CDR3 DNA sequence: TGCGCCAGCAGCCCAAGTAGGCCTTCGGAAGCTTTCTTT.

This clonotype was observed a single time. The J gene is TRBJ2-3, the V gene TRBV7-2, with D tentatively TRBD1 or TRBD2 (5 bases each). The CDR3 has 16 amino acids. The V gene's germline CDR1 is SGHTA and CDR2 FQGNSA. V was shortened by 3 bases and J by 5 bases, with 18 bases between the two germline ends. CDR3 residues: CASSLTGTTALDTQYF. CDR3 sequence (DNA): TGTGCCAGCAGCTTGACCGGGACCACAGCCCTAGATACGCAGTATTTT.

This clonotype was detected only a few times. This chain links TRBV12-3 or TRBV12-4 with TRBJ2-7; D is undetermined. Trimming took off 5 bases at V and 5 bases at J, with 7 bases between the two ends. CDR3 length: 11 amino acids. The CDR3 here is CASSAQHEQYF. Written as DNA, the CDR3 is TGTGCCAGCAGTGCCCAACACGAGCAGTACTTC.

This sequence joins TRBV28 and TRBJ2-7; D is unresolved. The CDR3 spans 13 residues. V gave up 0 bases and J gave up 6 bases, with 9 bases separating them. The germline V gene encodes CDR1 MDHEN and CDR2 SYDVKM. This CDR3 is CASSLWGPIEQYF. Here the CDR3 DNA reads TGTGCCAGCAGTTTATGGGGTCCCATCGAGCAGTACTTC.

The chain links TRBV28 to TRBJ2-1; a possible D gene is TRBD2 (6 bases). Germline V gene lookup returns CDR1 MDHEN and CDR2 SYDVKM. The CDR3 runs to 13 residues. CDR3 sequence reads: CALAGPSYNEQFF. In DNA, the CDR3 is TGTGCACTCGCGGGACCCTCCTACAATGAGCAGTTCTTC.

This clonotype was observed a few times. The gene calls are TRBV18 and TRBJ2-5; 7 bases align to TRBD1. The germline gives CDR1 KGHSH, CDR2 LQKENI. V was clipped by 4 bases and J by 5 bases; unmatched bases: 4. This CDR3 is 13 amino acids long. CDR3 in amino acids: CASSLGQVETQYF. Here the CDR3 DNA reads TGTGCCAGCTCACTAGGACAGGTGGAGACCCAGTACTTC.

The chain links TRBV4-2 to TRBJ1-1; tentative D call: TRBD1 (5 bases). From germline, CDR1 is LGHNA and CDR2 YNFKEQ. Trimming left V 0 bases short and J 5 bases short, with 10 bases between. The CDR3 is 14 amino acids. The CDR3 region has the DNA TGTGCCAGCAGCCAAGACCGGGACGGGACTGAAGCTTTCTTT. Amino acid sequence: CASSQDRDGTEAFF.

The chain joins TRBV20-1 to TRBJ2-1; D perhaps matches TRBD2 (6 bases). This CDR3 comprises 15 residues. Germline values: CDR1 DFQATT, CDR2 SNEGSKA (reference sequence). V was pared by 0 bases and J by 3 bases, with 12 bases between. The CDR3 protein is CSARDSGLYYNEQFF. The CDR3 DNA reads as TGCAGTGCTAGAGATTCGGGACTGTACTACAATGAGCAGTTCTTC.

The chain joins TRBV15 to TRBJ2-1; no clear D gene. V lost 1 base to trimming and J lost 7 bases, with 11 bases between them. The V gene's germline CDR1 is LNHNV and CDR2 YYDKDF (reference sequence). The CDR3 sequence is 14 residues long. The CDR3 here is CATSRVVVGNEQFF. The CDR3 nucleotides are TGTGCCACCAGCAGAGTTGTAGTTGGTAATGAGCAGTTCTTC.

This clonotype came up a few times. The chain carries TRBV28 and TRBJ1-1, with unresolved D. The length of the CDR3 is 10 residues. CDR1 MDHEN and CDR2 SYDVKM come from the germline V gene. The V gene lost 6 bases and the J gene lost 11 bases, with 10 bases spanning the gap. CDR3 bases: TGTGCCAGCAGGGACGTAGTCGCTTTCTTT. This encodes CASRDVVAFF.

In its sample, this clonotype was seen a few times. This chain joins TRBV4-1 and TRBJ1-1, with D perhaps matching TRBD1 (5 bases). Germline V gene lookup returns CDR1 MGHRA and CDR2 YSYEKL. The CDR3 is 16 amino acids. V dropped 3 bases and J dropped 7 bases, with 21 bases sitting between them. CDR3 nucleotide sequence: TGCGCCAGCAGCCACACTATGACAGTCTCTTTTCGTGAAGCTTTCTTT. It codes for CASSHTMTVSFREAFF.

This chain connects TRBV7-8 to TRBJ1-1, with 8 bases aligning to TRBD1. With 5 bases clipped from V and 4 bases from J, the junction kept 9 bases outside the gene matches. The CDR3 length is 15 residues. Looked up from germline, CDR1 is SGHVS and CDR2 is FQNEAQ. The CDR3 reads CASSVNQGAGTEAFF. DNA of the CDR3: TGTGCCAGCAGCGTTAATCAGGGGGCCGGCACTGAAGCTTTCTTT.

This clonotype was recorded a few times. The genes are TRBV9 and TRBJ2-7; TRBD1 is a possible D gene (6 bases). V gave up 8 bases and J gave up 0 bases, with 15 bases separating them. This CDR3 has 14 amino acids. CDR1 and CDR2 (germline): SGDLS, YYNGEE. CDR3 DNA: TGTGCCAGTCAACGGGACACCACCTCCTACGAGCAGTACTTC. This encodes CASQRDTTSYEQYF.

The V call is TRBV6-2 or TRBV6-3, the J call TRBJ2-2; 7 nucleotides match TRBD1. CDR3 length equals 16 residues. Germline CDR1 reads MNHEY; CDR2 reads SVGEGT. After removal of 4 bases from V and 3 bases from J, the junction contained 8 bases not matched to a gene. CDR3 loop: CASSSWTGWDTGELFF. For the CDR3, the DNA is TGTGCCAGCAGTTCCTGGACAGGTTGGGACACCGGGGAGCTGTTTTTT.

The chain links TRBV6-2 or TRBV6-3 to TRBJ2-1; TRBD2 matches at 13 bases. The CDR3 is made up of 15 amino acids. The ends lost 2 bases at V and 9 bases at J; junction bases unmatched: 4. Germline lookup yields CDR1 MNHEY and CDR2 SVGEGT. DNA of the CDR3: TGTGCCAGCAGTTACGGACTAGCGGGAGCCGGTGAGCAGTTCTTC. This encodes CASSYGLAGAGEQFF.

CDR3 coding DNA: TGTGCCACCAAGACTAGCGGCGGGTTGGAGACCCAGTACTTC. Translating gives CATKTSGGLETQYF. J is TRBJ2-7 and V is TRBV28, with 9 bases identical to TRBD2. The J call may be wrong; the DNA end is better matched by TRBJ2-5. Germline V CDR1 and CDR2: MDHEN, SYDVKM. The CDR3 has 14 residues.

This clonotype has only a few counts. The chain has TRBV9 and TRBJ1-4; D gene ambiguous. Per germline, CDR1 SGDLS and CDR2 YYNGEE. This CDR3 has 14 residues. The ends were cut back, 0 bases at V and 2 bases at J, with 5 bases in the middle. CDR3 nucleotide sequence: TGTGCCAGCAGCGTAGGTGGGACTAATGAAAAACTGTTTTTT. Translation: CASSVGGTNEKLFF. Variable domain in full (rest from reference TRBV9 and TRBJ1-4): DSGVTQTPKHLITATGQRVTLRCSPRSGDLSVYWYQQSLDQGLQFLIQYYNGEERAKGNILERFSAQQFPDLHSELNLSSLELGDSALYFCASSVGGTNEKLFFGSGTQLSVL.

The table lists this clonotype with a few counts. CDR3 amino acids: CSANPGQSNQPQHF. In nucleotides, the CDR3 is TGCAGTGCCAACCCAGGGCAGTCGAATCAGCCCCAGCATTTT. The chain is built from TRBV20-1 and TRBJ1-5, with TRBD1 as a possible D gene (5 bases). Trimming removed 6 bases at V and 4 bases at J, with 16 bases between. Germline assignment: CDR1 DFQATT and CDR2 SNEGSKA (reference sequence). This CDR3 has 14 amino acids.

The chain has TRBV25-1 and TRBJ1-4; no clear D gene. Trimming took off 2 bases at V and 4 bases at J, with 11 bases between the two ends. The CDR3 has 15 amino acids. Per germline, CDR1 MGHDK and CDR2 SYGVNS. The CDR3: CASSERGSGNEKLFF. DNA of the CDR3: TGTGCCAGCAGTGAACGAGGGAGCGGTAATGAAAAACTGTTTTTT.